Listed here are 22 T cell receptor beta chains from one sample, sequenced in a study of cytomegalovirus exposure and HLA in healthy donors. The PCR contained 60 Vbeta and 13 Jbeta primers. Libraries were prepared by immunoSEQ multiplex PCR; TCRdb keeps only in-frame clonotypes and omits some of them. Of some 56,000 clones listed, about 80% were seen once; the top ten hold about 3.1%. The sequencing input was PBMCs. All receptors derive from a man between 50 and 59 years old in good health and CMV-seronegative.

This chain connects TRBV5-8 to TRBJ1-6, with D perhaps matching TRBD1 (6 bases). Germline values: CDR1 SGHTS, CDR2 YDEGEE. Trimming took 3 bases from V and 5 from J, leaving 9 bases between them. CDR3 length: 14 residues. The CDR3 here is CASSSGTHNSPLHF. CDR3 nucleotide sequence: TGTGCCAGCAGCTCTGGGACACATAATTCACCCCTCCACTTT.

V is TRBV7-9 and J is TRBJ2-7; D call uncertain. Germline V gene sequence: CDR1 SEHNR, CDR2 FQNEAQ (reference sequence). CDR3 length: 16 amino acids. V lost 5 bases and J 4 bases, leaving 21 bases between the germline ends. The CDR3 DNA reads as TGTGCCAGCAGCCCCAAGTTATTATGGCAAGATTACGAGCAGTACTTC. Translated, it gives CASSPKLLWQDYEQYF.

The chain combines TRBV4-2 with TRBJ1-2, with 8 bases lining up with TRBD1. J lost 8 bases, V lost 4 bases, and 12 bases had no gene match. The CDR3 extends over 15 amino acids. The germline V gene encodes CDR1 LGHNA and CDR2 YNFKEQ. CDR3 in DNA: TGTGCCAGCAGCCCGGGGACAGGTGGGGTCGGGGGCTACACCTTC. This sequence encodes CASSPGTGGVGGYTF.

The chain recombines TRBV18 with TRBJ1-1, with a tentative D call TRBD1 (5 bases). V lost 7 bases, J lost 0 bases, and 12 bases lay in between. The V gene's germline CDR1 is KGHSH and CDR2 LQKENI. The CDR3 is 14 amino acids. The CDR3 reads CASYSTELNTEAFF. The CDR3 DNA sequence: TGTGCCAGCTACTCGACAGAACTGAACACTGAAGCTTTCTTT.

The rearrangement joins TRBV9 to TRBJ2-7; TRBD2 matches 8 bases. This CDR3 is 16 amino acids long. Germline CDR1 reads SGDLS; CDR2 reads YYNGEE. The V segment lost 4 bases and the J segment 1 base; nucleotides outside the gene matches: 10. CDR3: CASSRGASGYSYEQYF. DNA of the CDR3: TGTGCCAGCAGCCGGGGGGCTAGCGGGTATTCCTACGAGCAGTACTTC.

This clone was seen only a few times. The chain combines TRBV5-1 with TRBJ2-3; TRBD2 matches 11 bases. Losses at the gene ends were 4 bases for V and 5 bases for J; bases not matched to a gene: 15. Germline lookup yields CDR1 SGHRS and CDR2 YFSETQ. The CDR3 length is 18 residues. The CDR3 bases are TGCGCCAGCAGCCCTCCCTTTCTAGCGGGGGGAGGGGTAGATACGCAGTATTTT. Translation: CASSPPFLAGGGVDTQYF.

This chain uses TRBV19 with TRBJ1-2; TRBD1 matches 9 bases. Germline V CDR1 and CDR2: LNHDA, SQIVND (reference sequence). The CDR3 runs 16 residues. The J segment lost 0 bases and the V segment lost 6 bases, leaving 8 bases of the junction unmatched. CDR3 sequence: CASRRPGQGSNYGYTF. The CDR3 nucleotides read TGTGCCAGTAGAAGACCGGGACAGGGTTCTAACTATGGCTACACCTTC.

The chain recombines TRBV7-2 with TRBJ1-1; TRBD1 is a possible D gene (5 bases). Trimming left V 3 bases short and J 5 bases short, with 10 bases between. The CDR3 is made up of 13 amino acids. Germline-derived CDR1 and CDR2 are SGHTA and FQGNSA. CDR3 sequence reads: CASSFRVQTEAFF. In DNA, the CDR3 is TGTGCCAGCAGCTTCAGGGTCCAGACTGAAGCTTTCTTT.

J is TRBJ1-5 and V is TRBV28, with TRBD1 as a possible D gene (5 bases). The CDR3 loop spans 13 amino acids. The V gene lost 2 bases and the J gene lost 7 bases, with 9 bases spanning the gap. Germline loops: CDR1 MDHEN, CDR2 SYDVKM. In DNA form, the CDR3 reads TGTGCCAGCAGTTTAGGGGCTAGGCAGCCCCAGCATTTT. Its translation is CASSLGARQPQHF.

A remark on this clone: The sample contains more than one DNA sequence encoding this CDR3. The chain has TRBV28 and TRBJ1-2, with 9 positions matching TRBD1. V lost 9 bases and J lost 5; bases outside the gene matches: 10. The CDR3 runs 14 residues. Germline assignment: CDR1 MDHEN and CDR2 SYDVKM. The CDR3 coding sequence is TGTGCCAGTTTATCGACCGGGACAGGGTATGGCTACACCTTC. It codes for CASLSTGTGYGYTF.

This clone was detected once. The V gene is TRBV7-8, the J gene TRBJ2-7, with D perhaps matching TRBD1 (6 bases). Trimming took off 5 bases at V and 2 bases at J, with 16 bases between the two ends. Germline lookup yields CDR1 SGHVS and CDR2 FQNEAQ. This CDR3 comprises 15 residues. The CDR3 sequence is CASSSPSGHAYEQYF. CDR3 sequence (DNA): TGTGCCAGCAGCAGCCCCTCGGGACATGCCTACGAGCAGTACTTC.

The rearrangement joins TRBV27 to TRBJ1-5; 9 bases are a match to TRBD1. CDR1 is MNHEY, CDR2 SMNVEV, per germline (reference sequence). CDR3 length: 16 amino acids. V was clipped by 5 bases and J by 2 bases; unmatched bases: 7. The CDR3 is CASSKQGAVGNQPQHF. Here the CDR3 DNA reads TGTGCCAGCAGTAAACAGGGGGCTGTGGGCAATCAGCCCCAGCATTTT.

V and J are TRBV29-1 and TRBJ2-2; TRBD1 aligns across 7 bases. Germline CDR1 and CDR2: SQVTM and ANQGSEA. The CDR3 totals 13 residues. The J segment lost 4 bases and the V segment lost 3 bases, leaving 2 bases of the junction unmatched. The CDR3 here is CSVDWDSTGELFF. The CDR3 DNA reads TGCAGCGTTGATTGGGACAGCACCGGGGAGCTGTTTTTT.

This clone was found a few times. This chain uses TRBV7-3 with TRBJ2-7; 12 nucleotides align to TRBD2. Germline CDR1 SGHTA, CDR2 FQGTGA. The trim removed 5 bases at V and 0 bases at J, leaving 2 bases unmatched. This CDR3 has 15 amino acids. CDR3 region: CASSASGGASYEQYF. CDR3 nucleotide sequence: TGTGCCAGCAGCGCTAGCGGGGGGGCCTCCTACGAGCAGTACTTC.

The chain has TRBV7-2 and TRBJ1-4; 9 positions match TRBD1. The germline V gene has CDR1 SGHTA and CDR2 FQGNSA. The CDR3 length is 15 residues. V shed 5 bases, J shed 8 bases, and the junction held 9 bases outside the gene matches. The CDR3 bases are TGTGCCAGCAGCCTCAACAGGGGGCAGGGAGAAAAACTGTTTTTT. It yields the protein CASSLNRGQGEKLFF.

The CDR3, as DNA: TGTGCCAGCAAACTTAAACAGGGCTACGAGCAGTACTTC. It translates to CASKLKQGYEQYF. V and J are TRBV2 and TRBJ2-7; maybe TRBD1 (6 bases). Trimming removed 7 bases at V and 3 bases at J, with 13 bases between. The CDR3 has 13 residues. The germline CDR1 and CDR2 sequences are SNHLY and FYNNEI.

The V gene is TRBV7-8, the J gene TRBJ2-7; 11 nucleotides match TRBD2. CDR1 is SGHVS, CDR2 FQNEAQ, per germline. With V trimmed by 5 bases and J by 4 bases, 10 bases remained unmatched. The CDR3 has 16 amino acids. The CDR3 DNA is TGTGCCAGCAGCGCCTTAGCGGGGGGGCCCGTTTACGAGCAGTACTTC. Its protein product is CASSALAGGPVYEQYF. Based on the CDR3 plus reference TRBV7-8 and TRBJ2-7, the full variable domain is GAGVSQSPRYKVAKRGQDVALRCDPISGHVSLFWYQQALGQGPEFLTYFQNEAQLDKSGLPSDRFFAERPEGSVSTLKIQRTQQEDSAVYLCASSALAGGPVYEQYFGPGTRLTVT.

The chain has TRBV28 and TRBJ2-7; 9 nucleotides line up with TRBD1. Germline CDR1 is MDHEN and CDR2 is SYDVKM. Trimming removed 4 bases from V and 1 base from J; junction bases left unmatched: 8. The CDR3 covers 16 residues. The DNA for the CDR3 is TGTGCCAGCAGTTCCACCGGGACAGGGTTATCCTACGAGCAGTACTTC. It is translated as CASSSTGTGLSYEQYF. The variable domain in full, with the rest retrieved from reference TRBV28 and TRBJ2-7, is DVKVTQSSRYLVKRTGEKVFLECVQDMDHENMFWYRQDPGLGLRLIYFSYDVKMKEKGDIPEGYSVSREKKERFSLILESASTNQTSMYLCASSSTGTGLSYEQYFGPGTRLTVT.

The chain employs TRBV28 and TRBJ2-7; D gene unclear. Trimming removed 3 bases at V and 9 bases at J, with 6 bases between. Germline V gives CDR1 MDHEN, CDR2 SYDVKM. The CDR3 has 10 residues. This CDR3 reads CASSFGAQYF. CDR3 in DNA: TGTGCCAGCAGTTTTGGAGCGCAGTACTTC.

This clone was seen a handful of times. The rearrangement uses TRBV5-1 and TRBJ2-2, with 8 nucleotides matching TRBD2. In germline, CDR1 is SGHRS, CDR2 YFSETQ. CDR3 length equals 16 residues. V shed 4 bases and J 5 bases; nucleotides not matched to a gene: 10. Here the CDR3 reads CASSPLRGARTGELFF. CDR3 in DNA: TGCGCCAGCAGCCCGCTGCGGGGGGCGCGGACCGGGGAGCTGTTTTTT.

This rearrangement joins TRBV5-4 to TRBJ2-2; 9 bases are shared with TRBD1. The J segment lost 6 bases and the V segment lost 4 bases, leaving 13 bases of the junction unmatched. Germline loops: CDR1 SGHNT, CDR2 YYREEE (reference sequence). The CDR3 loop spans 17 amino acids. The CDR3 here is CASSPEARTGASGELFF. In nucleotides, the CDR3 is TGTGCCAGCAGCCCAGAAGCGAGGACAGGGGCTTCCGGGGAGCTGTTTTTT.

This sequence joins TRBV6-5 and TRBJ2-5; TRBD1 is a possible D gene (5 bases). Trimming removed 2 bases at V and 5 bases at J, with 12 bases between. This CDR3 region has 14 residues. Germline loops: CDR1 MNHEY, CDR2 SVGAGI. CDR3 coding DNA: TGTGCCAGCAGTTACGGGCAGGGTGATGAGACCCAGTACTTC. It translates to CASSYGQGDETQYF.